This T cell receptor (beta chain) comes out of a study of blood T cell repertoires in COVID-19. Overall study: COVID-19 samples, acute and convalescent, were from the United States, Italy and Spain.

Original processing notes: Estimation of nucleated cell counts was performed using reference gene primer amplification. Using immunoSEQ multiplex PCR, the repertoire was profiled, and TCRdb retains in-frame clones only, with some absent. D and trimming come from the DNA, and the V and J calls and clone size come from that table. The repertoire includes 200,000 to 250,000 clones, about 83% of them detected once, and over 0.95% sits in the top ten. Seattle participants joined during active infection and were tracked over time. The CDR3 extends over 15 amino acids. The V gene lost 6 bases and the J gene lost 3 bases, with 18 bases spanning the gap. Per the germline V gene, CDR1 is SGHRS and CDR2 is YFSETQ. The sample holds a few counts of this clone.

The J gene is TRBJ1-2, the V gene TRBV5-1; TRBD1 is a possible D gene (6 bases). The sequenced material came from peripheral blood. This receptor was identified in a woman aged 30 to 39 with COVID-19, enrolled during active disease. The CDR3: CASNPTPGGHYGYTF. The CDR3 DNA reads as TGCGCCAGCAACCCCACCCCGGGGGGGCACTATGGCTACACCTTC.